This TCR beta chain comes out of a study of blood T cell repertoires in COVID-19. Across the study: There were acute and convalescent COVID-19 samples, and they came from the United States, Italy and Spain.

Those enrolled, adults aged roughly 18 to 89 years, came from some 25 US areas. In the original processing: Estimates of nucleated cell counts were drawn from the amplification of reference gene primers. Data came from immunoSEQ multiplex PCR; TCRdb stores just in-frame clones and leaves some out. The V and J calls and clone size were taken over from that table, and D and trimming were inferred from the DNA. Of fewer than 350,000 clones in the sample, about 90% were seen once. Sequenced material: PBMCs or T cells enriched from blood (not recorded which). This receptor was obtained from a woman between 25 and 40 years old with acute COVID-19.

For the CDR3, the DNA is TGTGCCAGCGCTGCGGCGGGCGAGCAGTACTTC. This translates into CASAAAGEQYF. The V call is TRBV12-3 or TRBV12-4, the J call TRBJ2-7, with D possibly being TRBD2 (5 bases). Deletions cut 8 bases from V and 6 bases from J, with 11 bases between. The CDR3 sequence is 11 residues long.